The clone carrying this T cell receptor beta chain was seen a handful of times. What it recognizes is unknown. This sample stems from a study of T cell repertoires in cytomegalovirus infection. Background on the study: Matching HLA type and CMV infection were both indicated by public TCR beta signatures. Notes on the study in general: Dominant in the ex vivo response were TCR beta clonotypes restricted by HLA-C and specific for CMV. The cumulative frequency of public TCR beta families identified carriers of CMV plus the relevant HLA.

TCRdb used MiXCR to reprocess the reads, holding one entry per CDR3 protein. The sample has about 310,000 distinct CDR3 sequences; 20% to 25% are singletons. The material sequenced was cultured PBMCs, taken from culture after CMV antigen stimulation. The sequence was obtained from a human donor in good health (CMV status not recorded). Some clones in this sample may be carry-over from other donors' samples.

DNA of the CDR3: TGTGCCAGCAAGCCCATCCTGCCAGAAGAAAAACTGTTTTTT. It is translated as CASKPILPEEKLFF. The J gene is TRBJ1-4, the V gene TRBV28; D unresolved. The CDR3 spans 14 residues. Germline V gene data show CDR1 as MDHEN and CDR2 as SYDVKM. The V gene lost 7 bases and the J gene lost 8 bases, with 17 bases spanning the gap.